Sequencing of this TCR beta chain was carried out in a study of pediatric ulcerative colitis. This clone has only a few counts. Sequencing was performed with immunoSEQ multiplex PCR; in TCRdb, only in-frame clones are kept and a portion is missing. The sample carries more than 15,000 clones, about two thirds recorded once. V was clipped by 3 bases and J by 7 bases, with 10 bases between them. Looked up from germline, CDR1 is SEHNR and CDR2 is FQNEAQ (reference sequence). This CDR3 region has 14 residues. One to two pinch biopsies were taken from the rectum during colonoscopy. Sequencing input: gut tissue. This chain connects TRBV7-9 to TRBJ1-6; unclear D gene. This receptor was taken from a girl aged 10-17 years with moderate ulcerative colitis. The CDR3 region is CASSFSGSNSPLHF. CDR3 nucleotide sequence: TGTGCCAGCAGCTTTTCGGGAAGCAATTCACCCCTCCACTTT.